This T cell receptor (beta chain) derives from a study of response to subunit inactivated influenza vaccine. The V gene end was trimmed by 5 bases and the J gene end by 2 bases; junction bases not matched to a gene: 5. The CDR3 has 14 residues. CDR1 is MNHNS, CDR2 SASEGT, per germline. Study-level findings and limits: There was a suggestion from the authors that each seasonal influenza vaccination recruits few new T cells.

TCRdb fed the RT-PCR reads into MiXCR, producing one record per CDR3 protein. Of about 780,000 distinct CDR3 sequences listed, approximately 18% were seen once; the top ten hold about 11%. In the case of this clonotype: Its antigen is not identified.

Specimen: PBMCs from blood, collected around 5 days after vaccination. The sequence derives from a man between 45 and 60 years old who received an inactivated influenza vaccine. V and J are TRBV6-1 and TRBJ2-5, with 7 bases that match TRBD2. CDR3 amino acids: CASSRGLNQETQYF. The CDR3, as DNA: TGTGCCAGCAGTAGGGGACTAAATCAAGAGACCCAGTACTTC.